The T cell receptor beta chain under discussion was sequenced for a study of blood T cell repertoires in COVID-19. Looking at the study overall: In each case, the material was cDNA or gDNA derived from T cells, B-cell-depleted T cells, or PBMCs.

TCRdb's table, derived via immunoSEQ multiplex PCR, lists solely in-frame clones and lacks some. The profile shows 180,000 or so clones, 85% of them singletons. This clone appeared many times. Study members were between 18 and 89 years old and lived in 24 US regions. Self-reported history from a screening survey and questionnaire set each donor's cohort. The sample comprised PBMCs or T cells enriched from blood (not recorded which). This clonotype was sampled from a man between 40 and 49 years old who had recovered from COVID-19.

The CDR3 DNA reads TGTGCCAGCAGCTTGAGGGGGATGAGTGCCTACACCTTC. Its translation: CASSLRGMSAYTF. The chain uses TRBV5-4 and TRBJ1-2, with a weak D call TRBD1 (6 bases). The V gene's germline CDR1 is SGHNT and CDR2 YYREEE (reference sequence). Trimming removed 1 base at V and 10 bases at J, with 14 bases between. The CDR3 has 13 residues.